This T cell receptor beta chain was identified during a study of resident and recirculating memory T cells in vitiligo. Study at large: No cells were sorted; samples were homogenized just before genomic DNA extraction.

This clone was recorded only once. Assay used: immunoSEQ multiplex PCR; TCRdb lists only in-frame clones, some missing. The data show 70,000 to 95,000 clones, 92% seen once. V dropped 2 bases and J dropped 0; count of bases not matched to a gene: 3. Germline loops: CDR1 LGHNT, CDR2 FRNRAP. The CDR3 consists of 15 residues. The clonotype was recovered from a male donor with vitiligo. The V and J genes are TRBV12-5 and TRBJ1-2; TRBD1 matches at 7 bases. The sequenced material came from blood. CDR3 sequence (DNA): TGTGCTAGTGGTTTGCCCAGGGGGACTAACTATGGCTACACCTTC. Translation: CASGLPRGTNYGYTF. Full variable domain (remainder filled in from reference TRBV12-5 and TRBJ1-2): DARVTQTPRHKVTEMGQEVTMRCQPILGHNTVFWYRQTMMQGLELLAYFRNRAPLDDSGMPKDRFSAEMPDATLATLKIQPSEPRDSAVYFCASGLPRGTNYGYTFGSGTRLTVV.